Shown below are 3 T cell receptor beta chains from a single sample sequenced in a study of cytomegalovirus exposure and HLA in healthy donors. PCR used 60 Vbeta primers and 13 Jbeta primers. The protocol was immunoSEQ multiplex PCR, while the TCRdb copy is restricted to in-frame clones and leaves out a portion. The sample shows around 140,000 clones, roughly four fifths of them seen only once. Sample: PBMCs. The source is a woman aged 45 to 65 in good health and CMV-seropositive.

The chain is built from TRBV28 and TRBJ2-7, with 11 positions matching TRBD2. The CDR3 consists of 16 residues. Germline CDR1 MDHEN, CDR2 SYDVKM. J was trimmed by 2 bases and V by 4 bases; bases with no gene match: 7. CDR3 amino acids: CASSSMGLAETYEQYF. DNA for the CDR3: TGTGCCAGCAGTTCGATGGGACTAGCGGAGACCTACGAGCAGTACTTC.

The chain combines TRBV4-3 with TRBJ1-1; tentative D call: TRBD1 (5 bases). This CDR3 spans 16 amino acids. V gave up 0 bases and J gave up 5 bases, with 16 bases separating them. The germline CDR1 and CDR2 sequences are LGHNA and YSLEER. As DNA, the CDR3 is TGCGCCAGCAGCCAAGATCCGGGCAGGGTCATGACTGAAGCTTTCTTT. Protein sequence: CASSQDPGRVMTEAFF.

The genes are TRBV5-1 and TRBJ1-6; TRBD1 aligns across 8 bases. Trimming took 4 bases from V and 5 from J; bases not matched to a gene: 5. Germline V gene data show CDR1 as SGHRS and CDR2 as YFSETQ. The CDR3 consists of 15 residues. The CDR3 region is CASSPGQGNNSPLHF. The DNA of the CDR3 is TGCGCCAGCAGCCCAGGACAGGGTAATAATTCACCCCTCCACTTT.